This T cell receptor beta chain was captured in a study of T cell responses to AZD1222 COVID-19 vaccine. The wider study: Second-dose intervals near 4 or 12 weeks were combined.

TCRdb keeps only in-frame clones here, not all; method: immunoSEQ multiplex PCR. Here the sample spans about 160,000 clones, roughly nine tenths being singletons. Points on this clone: The antigen is unknown.

Overall study findings and caveats: When two AZD1222 doses had been given, Spike-specific TCR breadth and depth rose.

Trimming stripped 2 bases from V and 4 bases from J, with 11 bases between. Germline CDR1 MDHEN, CDR2 SYDVKM. The length of the CDR3 is 14 residues. The sequence came from an adult in good health. Sequencing was performed on peripheral blood, taken on day 0 of AZD1222 vaccination. The chain uses TRBV28 and TRBJ1-2; tentatively, D is TRBD1 (5 bases). The CDR3 region has the DNA TGTGCCAGCAGTTTAGGGGGGAAGTCCTATGGCTACACCTTC. It translates to CASSLGGKSYGYTF.